This entry is about one T cell receptor beta chain. Antigen unknown. The sample is drawn from a study of cytomegalovirus exposure and HLA in healthy donors. Study-wide context: An earlier analysis found some 100 million unique TCR beta sequences from approximately 170 million T cells.

Study-wide results and limits: A later analysis linked a missense variant in DCLRE1C to the trimming of TCR beta V and J genes. Among the most significant clusters, several appeared linked to common viral pathogens in a later analysis. Some TCR beta chains (about 170 of them) were listed as cytomegalovirus-associated.

The PCR ran on 60 Vbeta and 13 Jbeta primers. TCRdb keeps only in-frame clones here, not all; method: immunoSEQ multiplex PCR. The table for this sample gives about 87,000 clones. Specimen: PBMCs. This TCR came from a man aged 50 or older in good health and CMV-seropositive.

CDR3 DNA sequence: TGTGCCAGCAGTTTGGGACTGAGCACAGATACGCAGTATTTT. Protein product: CASSLGLSTDTQYF. The genes are TRBV27 and TRBJ2-3, with D possibly matching TRBD2 (6 bases). Germline V lookup: CDR1 MNHEY, CDR2 SMNVEV (reference sequence). V shed 3 bases and J shed 0 bases, with 7 bases lying between them. The length of the CDR3 is 14 residues.